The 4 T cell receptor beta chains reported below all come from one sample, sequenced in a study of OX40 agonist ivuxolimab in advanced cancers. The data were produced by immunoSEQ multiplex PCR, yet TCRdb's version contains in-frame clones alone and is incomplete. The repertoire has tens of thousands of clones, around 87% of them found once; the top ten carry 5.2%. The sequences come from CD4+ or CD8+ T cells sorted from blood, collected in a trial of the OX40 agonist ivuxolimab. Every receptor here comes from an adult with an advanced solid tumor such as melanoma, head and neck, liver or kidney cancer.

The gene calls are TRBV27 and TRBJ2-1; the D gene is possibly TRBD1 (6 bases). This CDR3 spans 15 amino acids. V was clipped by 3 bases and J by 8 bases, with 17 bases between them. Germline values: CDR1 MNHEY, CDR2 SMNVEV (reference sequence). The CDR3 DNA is TGTGCCAGCAGTTTTCAACAGGGTGGAAGAGATGAGCAGTTCTTC. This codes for CASSFQQGGRDEQFF.

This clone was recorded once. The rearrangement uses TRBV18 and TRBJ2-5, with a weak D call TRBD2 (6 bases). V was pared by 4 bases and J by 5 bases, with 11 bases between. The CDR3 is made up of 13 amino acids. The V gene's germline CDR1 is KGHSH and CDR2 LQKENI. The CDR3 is CASSQRLDETQYF. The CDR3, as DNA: TGTGCCAGCTCACAAAGACTAGACGAGACCCAGTACTTC.

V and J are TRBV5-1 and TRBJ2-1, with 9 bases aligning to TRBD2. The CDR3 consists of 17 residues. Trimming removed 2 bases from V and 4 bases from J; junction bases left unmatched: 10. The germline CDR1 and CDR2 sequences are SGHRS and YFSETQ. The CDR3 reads CASSFNVAGVEYNEQFF. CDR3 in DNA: TGCGCCAGCAGCTTTAATGTAGCGGGGGTGGAGTACAATGAGCAGTTCTTC. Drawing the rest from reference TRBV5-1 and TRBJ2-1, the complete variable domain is KAGVTQTPRYLIKTRGQQVTLSCSPISGHRSVSWYQQTPGQGLQFLFEYFSETQRNKGNFPGRFSGRQFSNSRSEMNVSTLELGDSALYLCASSFNVAGVEYNEQFFGPGTRLTVL.

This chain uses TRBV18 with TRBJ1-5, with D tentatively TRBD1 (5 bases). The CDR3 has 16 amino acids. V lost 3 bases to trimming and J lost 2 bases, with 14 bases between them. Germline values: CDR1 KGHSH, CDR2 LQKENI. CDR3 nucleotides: TGTGCCAGCTCACCGGCCGGGGGTGGTCGCAATCAGCCCCAGCATTTT. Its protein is CASSPAGGGRNQPQHF.